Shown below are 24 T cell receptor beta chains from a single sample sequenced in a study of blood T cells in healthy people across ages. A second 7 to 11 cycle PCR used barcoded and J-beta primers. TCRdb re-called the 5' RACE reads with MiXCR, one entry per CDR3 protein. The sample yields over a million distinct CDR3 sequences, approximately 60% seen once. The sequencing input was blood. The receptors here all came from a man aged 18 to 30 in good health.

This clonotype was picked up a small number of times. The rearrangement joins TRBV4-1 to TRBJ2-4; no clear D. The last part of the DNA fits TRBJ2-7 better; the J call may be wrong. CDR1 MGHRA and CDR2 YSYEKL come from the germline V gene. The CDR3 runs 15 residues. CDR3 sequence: CASSQETFSYYEQYF. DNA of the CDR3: TGCGCCAGCAGCCAAGAAACCTTCAGTTACTACGAGCAGTACTTC.

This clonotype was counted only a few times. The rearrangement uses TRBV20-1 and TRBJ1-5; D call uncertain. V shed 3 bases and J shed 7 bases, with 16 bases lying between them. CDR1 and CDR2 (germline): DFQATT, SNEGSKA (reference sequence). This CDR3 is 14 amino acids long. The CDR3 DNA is TGCAGTGCTAGTGTGGGCCCGAGGCAGCAGCCCCAGCATTTT. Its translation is CSASVGPRQQPQHF.

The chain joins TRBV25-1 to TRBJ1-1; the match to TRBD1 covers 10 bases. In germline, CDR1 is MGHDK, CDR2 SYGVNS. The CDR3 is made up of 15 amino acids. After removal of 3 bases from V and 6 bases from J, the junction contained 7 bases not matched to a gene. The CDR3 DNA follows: TGTGCCAGCAGTGACCTGGGACAGGGGAGGTCTGAAGCTTTCTTT. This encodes CASSDLGQGRSEAFF.

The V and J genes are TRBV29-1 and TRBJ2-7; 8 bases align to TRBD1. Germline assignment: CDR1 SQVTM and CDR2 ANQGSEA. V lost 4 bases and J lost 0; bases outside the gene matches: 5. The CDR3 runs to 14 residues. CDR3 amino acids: CSVAGTGNSYEQYF. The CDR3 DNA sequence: TGCAGCGTTGCCGGGACAGGAAACTCCTACGAGCAGTACTTC.

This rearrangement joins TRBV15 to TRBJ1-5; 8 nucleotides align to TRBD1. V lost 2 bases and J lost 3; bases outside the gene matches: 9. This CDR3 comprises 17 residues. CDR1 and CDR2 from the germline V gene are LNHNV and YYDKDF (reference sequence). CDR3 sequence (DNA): TGTGCCACCAGCAGATTTCTGACAGGGGAGGTCAATCAGCCCCAGCATTTT. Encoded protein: CATSRFLTGEVNQPQHF. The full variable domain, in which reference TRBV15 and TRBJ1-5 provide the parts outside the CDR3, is DAMVIQNPRYQVTQFGKPVTLSCSQTLNHNVMYWYQQKSSQAPKLLFHYYDKDFNNEADTPDNFQSRRPNTSFCFLDIRSPGLGDTAMYLCATSRFLTGEVNQPQHFGDGTRLSIL.

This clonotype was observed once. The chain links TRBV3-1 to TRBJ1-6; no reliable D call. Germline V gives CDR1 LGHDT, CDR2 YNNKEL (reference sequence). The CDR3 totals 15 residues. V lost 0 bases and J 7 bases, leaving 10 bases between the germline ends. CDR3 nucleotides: TGTGCCAGCAGCCAAGACCCCGAGGAAAATTCACCCCTCCACTTT. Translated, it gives CASSQDPEENSPLHF.

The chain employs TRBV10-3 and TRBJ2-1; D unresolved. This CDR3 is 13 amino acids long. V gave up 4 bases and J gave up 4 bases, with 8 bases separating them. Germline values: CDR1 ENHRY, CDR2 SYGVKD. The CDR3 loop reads CAISVGRYNEQFF. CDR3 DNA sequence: TGTGCCATCAGTGTAGGTCGTTACAATGAGCAGTTCTTC.

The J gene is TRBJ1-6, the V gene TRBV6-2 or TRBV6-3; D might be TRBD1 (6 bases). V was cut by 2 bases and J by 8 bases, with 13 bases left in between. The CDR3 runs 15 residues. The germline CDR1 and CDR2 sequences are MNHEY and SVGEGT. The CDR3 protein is CASSYPGQRDSPLHF. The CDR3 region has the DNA TGTGCCAGCAGTTACCCTGGACAGAGAGATTCACCCCTCCACTTT.

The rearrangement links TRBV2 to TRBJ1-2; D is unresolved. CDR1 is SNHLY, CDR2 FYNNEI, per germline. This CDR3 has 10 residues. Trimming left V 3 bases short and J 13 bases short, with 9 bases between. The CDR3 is CASSDLWATF. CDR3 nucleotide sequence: TGTGCCAGCAGTGATCTCTGGGCCACCTTC.

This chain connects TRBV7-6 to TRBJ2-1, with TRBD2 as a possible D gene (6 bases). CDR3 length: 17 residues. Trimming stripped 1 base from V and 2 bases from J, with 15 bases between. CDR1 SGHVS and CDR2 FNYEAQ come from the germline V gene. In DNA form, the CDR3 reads TGTGCCAGCAGCTTAGGTTTAGGTAGCGGCCCCTACAATGAGCAGTTCTTC. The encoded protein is CASSLGLGSGPYNEQFF.

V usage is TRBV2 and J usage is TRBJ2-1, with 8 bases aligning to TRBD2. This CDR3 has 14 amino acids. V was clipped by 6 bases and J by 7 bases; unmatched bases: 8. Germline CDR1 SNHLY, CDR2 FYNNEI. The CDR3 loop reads CASRTGRGENEQFF. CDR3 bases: TGTGCCAGCAGGACTGGGCGGGGGGAGAATGAGCAGTTCTTC.

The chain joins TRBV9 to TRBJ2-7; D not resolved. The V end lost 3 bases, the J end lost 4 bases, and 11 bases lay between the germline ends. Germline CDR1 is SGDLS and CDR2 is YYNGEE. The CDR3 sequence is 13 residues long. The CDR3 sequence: CASSARVGYEQYF. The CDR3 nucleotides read TGTGCCAGCAGCGCCAGAGTGGGTTACGAGCAGTACTTC. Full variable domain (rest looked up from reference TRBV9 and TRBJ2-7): DSGVTQTPKHLITATGQRVTLRCSPRSGDLSVYWYQQSLDQGLQFLIQYYNGEERAKGNILERFSAQQFPDLHSELNLSSLELGDSALYFCASSARVGYEQYFGPGTRLTVT.

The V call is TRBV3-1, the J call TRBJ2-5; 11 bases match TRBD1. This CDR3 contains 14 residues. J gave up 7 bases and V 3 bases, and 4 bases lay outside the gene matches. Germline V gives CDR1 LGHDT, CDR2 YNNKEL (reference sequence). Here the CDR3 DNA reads TGTGCCAGCAGCCACCAGGGACAGGGGGGGACCCAGTACTTC. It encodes CASSHQGQGGTQYF.

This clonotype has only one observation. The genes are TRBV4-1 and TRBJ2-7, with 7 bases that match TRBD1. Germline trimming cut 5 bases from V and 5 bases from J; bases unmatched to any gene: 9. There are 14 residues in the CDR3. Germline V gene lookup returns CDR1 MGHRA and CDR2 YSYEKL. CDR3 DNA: TGCGCCAGCAGCGAGCTGGACAGGAGCGACGAGCAGTACTTC. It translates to CASSELDRSDEQYF.

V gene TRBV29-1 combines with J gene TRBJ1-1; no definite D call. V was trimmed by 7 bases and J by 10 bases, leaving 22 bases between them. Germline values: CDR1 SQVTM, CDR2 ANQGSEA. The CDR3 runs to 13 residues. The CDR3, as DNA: TGCAGCGCATACAATTCAGCCGGAGGTCCAGCTTTCTTT. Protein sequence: CSAYNSAGGPAFF.

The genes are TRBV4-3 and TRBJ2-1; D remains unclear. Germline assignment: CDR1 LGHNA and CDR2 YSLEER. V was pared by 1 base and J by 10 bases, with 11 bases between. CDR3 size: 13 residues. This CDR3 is CASSQGLKAEQFF. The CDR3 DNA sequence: TGCGCCAGCAGCCAAGGACTCAAAGCCGAGCAGTTCTTC.

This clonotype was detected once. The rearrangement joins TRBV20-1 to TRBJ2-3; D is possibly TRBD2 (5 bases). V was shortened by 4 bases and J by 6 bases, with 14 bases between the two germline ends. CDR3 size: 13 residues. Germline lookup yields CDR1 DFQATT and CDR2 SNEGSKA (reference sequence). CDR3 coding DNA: TGCAGTGCTACTGAGCGCGGGTTGGATACGCAGTATTTT. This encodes CSATERGLDTQYF.

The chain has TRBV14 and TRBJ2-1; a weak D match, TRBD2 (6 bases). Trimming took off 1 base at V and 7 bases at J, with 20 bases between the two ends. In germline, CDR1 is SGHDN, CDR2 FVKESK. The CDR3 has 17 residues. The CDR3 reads CASSQVFYSGGRNEQFF. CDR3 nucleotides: TGTGCCAGCAGCCAAGTGTTTTACAGTGGTGGGAGGAATGAGCAGTTCTTC.

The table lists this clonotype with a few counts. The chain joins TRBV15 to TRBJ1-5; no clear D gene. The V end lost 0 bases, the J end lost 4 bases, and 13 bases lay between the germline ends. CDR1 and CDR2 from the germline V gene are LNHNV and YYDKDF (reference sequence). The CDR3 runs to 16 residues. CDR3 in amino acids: CATSRDLKGINQPQHF. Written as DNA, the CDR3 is TGTGCCACCAGCAGAGATTTAAAGGGAATAAATCAGCCCCAGCATTTT. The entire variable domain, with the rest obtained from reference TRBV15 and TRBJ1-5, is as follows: DAMVIQNPRYQVTQFGKPVTLSCSQTLNHNVMYWYQQKSSQAPKLLFHYYDKDFNNEADTPDNFQSRRPNTSFCFLDIRSPGLGDTAMYLCATSRDLKGINQPQHFGDGTRLSIL.

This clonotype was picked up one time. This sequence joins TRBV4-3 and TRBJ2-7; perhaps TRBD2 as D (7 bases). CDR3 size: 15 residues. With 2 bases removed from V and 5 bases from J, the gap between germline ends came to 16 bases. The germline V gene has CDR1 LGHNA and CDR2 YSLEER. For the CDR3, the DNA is TGCGCCAGCAGCCAAAGGAGGGGGGGGAACCACGAGCAGTACTTC. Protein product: CASSQRRGGNHEQYF.

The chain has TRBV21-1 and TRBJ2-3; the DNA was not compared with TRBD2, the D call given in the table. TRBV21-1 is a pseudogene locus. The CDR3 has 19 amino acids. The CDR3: CASSVPRLGIRYLTDTQYF. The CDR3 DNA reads TGTGCCAGCAGCGTTCCAAGACTCGGTATACGCTATCTCACAGATACGCAGTATTTT.

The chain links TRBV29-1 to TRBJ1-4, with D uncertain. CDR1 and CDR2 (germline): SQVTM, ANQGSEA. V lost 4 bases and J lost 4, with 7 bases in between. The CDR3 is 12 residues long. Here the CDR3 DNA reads TGCAGCGTTGTGGAGGATAATGAAAAACTGTTTTTT. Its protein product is CSVVEDNEKLFF.

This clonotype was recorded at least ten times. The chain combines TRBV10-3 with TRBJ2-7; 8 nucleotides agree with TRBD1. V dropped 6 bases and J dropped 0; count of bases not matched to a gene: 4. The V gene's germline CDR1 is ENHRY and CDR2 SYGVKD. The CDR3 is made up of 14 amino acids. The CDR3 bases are TGTGCCATCAGACGGACAGGGAGCTCCTACGAGCAGTACTTC. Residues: CAIRRTGSSYEQYF.

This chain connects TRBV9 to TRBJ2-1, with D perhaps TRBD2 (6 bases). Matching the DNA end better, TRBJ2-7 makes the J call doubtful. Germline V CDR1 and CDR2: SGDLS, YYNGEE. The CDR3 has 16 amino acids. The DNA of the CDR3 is TGTGCCAGCAGCGTAGGAGCGGGCCGCTCCTACAATGAGCAGTACTTC. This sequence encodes CASSVGAGRSYNEQYF.